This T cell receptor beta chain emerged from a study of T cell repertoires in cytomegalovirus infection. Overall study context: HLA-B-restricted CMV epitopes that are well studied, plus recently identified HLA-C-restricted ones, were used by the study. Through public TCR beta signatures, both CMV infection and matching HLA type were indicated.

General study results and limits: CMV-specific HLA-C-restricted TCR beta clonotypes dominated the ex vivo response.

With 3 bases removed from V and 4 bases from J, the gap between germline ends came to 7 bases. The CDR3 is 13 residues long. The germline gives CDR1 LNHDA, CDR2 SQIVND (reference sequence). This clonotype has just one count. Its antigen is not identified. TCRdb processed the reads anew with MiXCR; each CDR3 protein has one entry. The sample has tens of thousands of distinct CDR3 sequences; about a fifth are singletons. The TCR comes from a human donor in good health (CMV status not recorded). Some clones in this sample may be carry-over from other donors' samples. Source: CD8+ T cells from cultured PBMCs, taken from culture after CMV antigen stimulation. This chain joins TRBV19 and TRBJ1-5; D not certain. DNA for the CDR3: TGTGCCAGTAGTATCGGTCCAAATCAGCCCCAGCATTTT. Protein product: CASSIGPNQPQHF.